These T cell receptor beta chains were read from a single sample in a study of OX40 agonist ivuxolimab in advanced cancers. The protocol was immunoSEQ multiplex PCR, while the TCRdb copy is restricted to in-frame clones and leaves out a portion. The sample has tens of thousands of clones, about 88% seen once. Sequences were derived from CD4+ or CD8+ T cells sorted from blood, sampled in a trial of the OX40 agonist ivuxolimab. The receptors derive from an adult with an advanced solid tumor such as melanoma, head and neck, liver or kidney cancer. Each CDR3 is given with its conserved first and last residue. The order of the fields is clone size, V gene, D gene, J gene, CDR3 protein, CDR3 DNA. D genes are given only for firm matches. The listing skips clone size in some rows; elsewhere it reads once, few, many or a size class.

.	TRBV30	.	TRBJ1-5	CAWSKRDQPQHF	TGTGCCTGGAGTAAGCGTGATCAGCCCCAGCATTTT
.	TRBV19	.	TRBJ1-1	CASSMGHQNTEAFF	TGTGCCAGTAGTATGGGACACCAGAACACTGAAGCTTTCTTT
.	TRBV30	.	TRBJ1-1	CAFAGTLNTEAFF	TGTGCCTTCGCCGGGACACTGAACACTGAAGCTTTCTTT
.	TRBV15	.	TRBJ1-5	CATSRDLSRADQPQHF	TGTGCCACCAGCAGAGATTTAAGCAGGGCGGATCAGCCCCAGCATTTT
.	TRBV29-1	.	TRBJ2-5	CSVPRAAYLGERETQYF	TGCAGCGTCCCTCGGGCAGCGTACCTTGGGGAGCGAGAGACCCAGTACTTC
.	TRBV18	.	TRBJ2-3	CASSPQQGVTDTQYF	TGTGCCAGCTCACCACAACAGGGAGTCACCGATACGCAGTATTTT
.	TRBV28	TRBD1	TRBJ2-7	CASRSPGQGYEQYF	TGTGCCAGCAGATCCCCGGGACAGGGCTACGAGCAGTACTTC
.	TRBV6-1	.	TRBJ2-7	CASRALASRYEQYF	TGTGCCAGCAGGGCCCTTGCTAGTCGGTACGAGCAGTACTTC
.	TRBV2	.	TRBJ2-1	CASSEGQINEQFF	TGTGCCAGCAGTGAAGGACAGATAAATGAGCAGTTCTTC
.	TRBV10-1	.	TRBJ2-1	CASSAATAGGDEQFF	TGCGCCAGCAGTGCGGCAACAGCCGGGGGCGATGAGCAGTTCTTC
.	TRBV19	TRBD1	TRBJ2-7	CASSRTGTGLSYEQYF	TGTGCCAGTAGTCGAACCGGGACAGGACTTTCCTACGAGCAGTACTTC
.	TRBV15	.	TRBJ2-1	CATSSFLATSYNEQFF	TGTGCCACCAGCAGTTTTCTAGCGACTTCCTACAATGAGCAGTTCTTC
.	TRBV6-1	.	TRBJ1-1	CASLRERNTEAFF	TGTGCCAGCCTCAGGGAGCGTAACACTGAAGCTTTCTTT
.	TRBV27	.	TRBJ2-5	CASSDGAAGGETQYF	TGTGCCAGCAGTGACGGGGCGGCTGGGGGGGAGACCCAGTACTTC
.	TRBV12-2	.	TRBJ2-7	CASRPIPGNSYEQYF	TGTGCAAGTCGCCCCATCCCCGGGAACTCCTACGAGCAGTACTTC
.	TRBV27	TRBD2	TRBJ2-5	CASSPIRGLAGQETQYF	TGTGCCAGCAGTCCAATACGGGGACTAGCGGGACAAGAGACCCAGTACTTC
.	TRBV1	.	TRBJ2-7	CTSSRLPGHRSYEQYF	TGCACCAGCAGCCGACTCCCGGGACACAGGTCCTACGAGCAGTACTTC
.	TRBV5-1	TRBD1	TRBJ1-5	CASSLGQGSNQPQHF	TGCGCCAGCAGCTTGGGACAGGGTAGCAATCAGCCCCAGCATTTT
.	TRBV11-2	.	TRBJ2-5	CASSKLRGGRETQYF	TGTGCCAGCTCTAAACTTAGGGGGGGTAGGGAGACCCAGTACTTC
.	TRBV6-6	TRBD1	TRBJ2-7	CASSYFRDSYEQYF	TGTGCCAGCAGTTACTTCCGGGACAGCTACGAGCAGTACTTC
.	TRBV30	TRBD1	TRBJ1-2	CAWSAGTVDGYTF	TGTGCCTGGAGTGCCGGGACAGTTGATGGCTACACCTTC
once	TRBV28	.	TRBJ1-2	CASSFLYGTGGYTF	TGTGCCAGCAGTTTCCTCTACGGCACTGGGGGCTACACCTTC
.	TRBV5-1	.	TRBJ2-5	CASSRRGQSQETQYF	TGCGCCAGCAGCCGGCGGGGACAGAGTCAAGAGACCCAGTACTTC
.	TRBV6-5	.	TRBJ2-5	CASRGSYPRETQYF	TGTGCCAGCAGGGGAAGCTATCCGCGAGAGACCCAGTACTTC
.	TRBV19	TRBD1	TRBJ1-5	CASSKDRGQNQPQHF	TGTGCCAGTAGCAAGGACAGGGGGCAAAATCAGCCCCAGCATTTT
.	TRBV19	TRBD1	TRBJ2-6	CASSTGRGQSGANVLTF	TGTGCCAGTAGTACTGGACGGGGACAGTCTGGGGCCAACGTCCTGACTTTC
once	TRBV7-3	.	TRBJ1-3	CASSLMAPSSGNTIYF	TGTGCCAGCAGCTTAATGGCCCCAAGCTCTGGAAACACCATATATTTT
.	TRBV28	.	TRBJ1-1	CASGLLREAFF	TGTGCCAGCGGACTACTAAGGGAAGCTTTCTTT
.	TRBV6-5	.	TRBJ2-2	CASRMGTSNTGELFF	TGTGCCAGCAGAATGGGGACGTCGAACACCGGGGAGCTGTTTTTT
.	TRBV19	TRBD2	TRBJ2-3	CASSIPLAGAGSTQYF	TGTGCCAGTAGTATTCCGCTAGCGGGAGCGGGAAGTACGCAGTATTTT
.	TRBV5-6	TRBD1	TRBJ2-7	CASSSFDRGRTYEQYF	TGTGCCAGCAGCTCCTTCGACAGGGGGCGCACCTACGAGCAGTACTTC
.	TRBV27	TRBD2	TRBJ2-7	CASSRTSGYEQYF	TGTGCCAGCAGTCGGACTAGCGGGTACGAGCAGTACTTC